The clone carrying this T cell receptor (beta chain) was seen a handful of times. Its target is not known. The sample is drawn from a study of response to subunit inactivated influenza vaccine. General observations from the study: Seasonal influenza vaccination, on each occasion, was suggested by the authors to recruit few new T cells.

TCRdb reprocessed the RT-PCR reads via MiXCR and lists one record per CDR3 protein. The sample lists about 780,000 distinct CDR3 sequences, about 18% occurring once. The germline CDR1 and CDR2 sequences are DFQATT and SNEGSKA (reference sequence). The CDR3 covers 13 residues. The V and J ends lost 7 bases and 6 bases, in that order; junction bases with no gene match: 8. This material consisted of PBMCs from blood, taken less than 6 days after vaccination. The V call is TRBV20-1, the J call TRBJ2-3; TRBD1 aligns across 9 bases. This receptor was taken from a man aged 45-65 years who received an inactivated influenza vaccine. The CDR3 loop reads CSGTDRGRDTQYF. The CDR3 DNA is TGCAGTGGGACCGACAGGGGGAGGGATACGCAGTATTTT.